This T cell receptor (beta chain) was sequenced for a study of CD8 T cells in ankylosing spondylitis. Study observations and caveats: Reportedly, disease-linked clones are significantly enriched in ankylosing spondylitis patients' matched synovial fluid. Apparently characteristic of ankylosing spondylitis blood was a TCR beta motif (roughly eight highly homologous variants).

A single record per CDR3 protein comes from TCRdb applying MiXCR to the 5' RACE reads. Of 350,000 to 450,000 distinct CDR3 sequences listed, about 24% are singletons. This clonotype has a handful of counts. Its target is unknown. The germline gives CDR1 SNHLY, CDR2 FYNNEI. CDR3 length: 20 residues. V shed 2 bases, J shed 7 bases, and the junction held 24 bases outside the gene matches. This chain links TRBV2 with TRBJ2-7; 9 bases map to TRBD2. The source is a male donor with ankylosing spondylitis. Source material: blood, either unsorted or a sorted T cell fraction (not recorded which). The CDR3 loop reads CASSERVGPGGSGRVWEQYF. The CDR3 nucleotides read TGTGCCAGCAGTGAACGAGTAGGACCCGGAGGTAGCGGGAGAGTATGGGAGCAGTACTTC.